A selection of T cell receptor beta chains follows, all from one sample in a study of regulatory T cells in long-lasting Graves disease. TCRdb re-analysed the multiplex PCR reads in MiXCR, keeping a single row per CDR3 protein. The sample consists of about 660,000 distinct CDR3 sequences, about 32% of them appearing once. Sample: peripheral blood mononuclear cells (PBMCs), taken when the disease was refractory, from a patient treated with antithyroid drugs. The receptors were gathered from a female donor with Graves disease. The CDR3 runs from the conserved cysteine through the conserved F or W. The D gene is left open where the match is weak. The size field is filled for only some rows; it gives once, few, many or a size class.

j_call: TRBJ1-2; cdr3_length: 12; v_call: TRBV20-1; d_call: NA; clone_size: NA; cdr3_nt: TGCAGCGAGATCCCCAGGGAGGGTGGCTACACCTTC; cdr3_aa: CSEIPREGGYTF
j_call: TRBJ1-1; cdr3_length: 16; v_call: TRBV7-2; d_call: NA; clone_size: NA; cdr3_nt: TGTGCCAGCAGCTTATCAGGGCCCCATTTGAACACTGAAGCTTTCTTT; cdr3_aa: CASSLSGPHLNTEAFF
j_call: TRBJ1-4; cdr3_length: 14; v_call: TRBV28; d_call: NA; clone_size: few; cdr3_nt: TGTGCCAGCAGTTTAGGGGGTAAAATGGAAAAACTGTTTTTT; cdr3_aa: CASSLGGKMEKLFF
j_call: TRBJ1-2; cdr3_length: 14; v_call: TRBV7-2; d_call: TRBD1; clone_size: NA; cdr3_nt: TGTGCCAGCAGCAATCCGGGACAGCTATATGGCTACACCTTC; cdr3_aa: CASSNPGQLYGYTF
j_call: TRBJ1-1; cdr3_length: 16; v_call: TRBV6-2/TRBV6-3; d_call: TRBD1; clone_size: many; cdr3_nt: TGTGCCAGCAGTTACTCTCCCACAGGGGTCGCAACTGAAGCTTTCTTT; cdr3_aa: CASSYSPTGVATEAFF
j_call: TRBJ2-2; cdr3_length: 16; v_call: TRBV7-6; d_call: TRBD1; clone_size: NA; cdr3_nt: TGTGCCAGCAGCTTAACTAGCGGACAGGGGGCCGGGGAGCTGTTTTTT; cdr3_aa: CASSLTSGQGAGELFF
j_call: TRBJ1-1; cdr3_length: 13; v_call: TRBV27; d_call: NA; clone_size: many; cdr3_nt: TGTGCCAGCAGTCCGGGACGGCTCACTGAAGCTTTCTTT; cdr3_aa: CASSPGRLTEAFF
j_call: TRBJ2-1; cdr3_length: 15; v_call: TRBV6-2/TRBV6-3; d_call: NA; clone_size: NA; cdr3_nt: TGTGCCAGCAACCCAGCCGGGACTTTGGCGAATGAGCAGTTCTTC; cdr3_aa: CASNPAGTLANEQFF
j_call: TRBJ2-7; cdr3_length: 13; v_call: TRBV5-1; d_call: NA; clone_size: NA; cdr3_nt: TGCGCCAGCAGCTGGGGACACGGCTACGAGCAGTACTTC; cdr3_aa: CASSWGHGYEQYF
j_call: TRBJ2-5; cdr3_length: 14; v_call: TRBV11-2; d_call: TRBD2; clone_size: many; cdr3_nt: TGTGCCAGCAGCCTAGCGGGAGGGCCGCAGACCCAGTACTTC; cdr3_aa: CASSLAGGPQTQYF
j_call: TRBJ1-5; cdr3_length: 15; v_call: TRBV12-3/TRBV12-4; d_call: TRBD1; clone_size: many; cdr3_nt: TGTGCCAGCAGTTTCTCAGGGGGAGGTGATCAGCCCCAGCATTTT; cdr3_aa: CASSFSGGGDQPQHF
j_call: TRBJ1-5; cdr3_length: 14; v_call: TRBV12-3/TRBV12-4; d_call: NA; clone_size: NA; cdr3_nt: TGTGCCAGCACCGAGAACAATAGCAATCAGCCCCAGCATTTT; cdr3_aa: CASTENNSNQPQHF
j_call: TRBJ1-1; cdr3_length: 12; v_call: TRBV7-9; d_call: NA; clone_size: NA; cdr3_nt: TGTGCTACCCTTGGGAGGGGAACTGAAGCTTTCTTT; cdr3_aa: CATLGRGTEAFF
j_call: TRBJ2-5; cdr3_length: 16; v_call: TRBV10-3; d_call: NA; clone_size: NA; cdr3_nt: TGTGCCATCAGCGAAAGGATTGGGACGGCCCAAGAGACCCAGTACTTC; cdr3_aa: CAISERIGTAQETQYF
j_call: TRBJ2-5; cdr3_length: 15; v_call: TRBV7-3; d_call: NA; clone_size: NA; cdr3_nt: TGTGCCAGCAGCTTGGTGGCGGGATGGGGAGAGACCCAGTACTTC; cdr3_aa: CASSLVAGWGETQYF
j_call: TRBJ2-5; cdr3_length: 16; v_call: TRBV12-3/TRBV12-4; d_call: NA; clone_size: NA; cdr3_nt: TGTGCCAGCAGCCCAACCCGGGCCAAAGGGCAAGAGACCCAGTACTTC; cdr3_aa: CASSPTRAKGQETQYF
j_call: TRBJ1-1; cdr3_length: 13; v_call: TRBV10-3; d_call: NA; clone_size: NA; cdr3_nt: TGTGCCATCAGTGAGCCCCGGGGGGCTGAAGCTTTCTTT; cdr3_aa: CAISEPRGAEAFF
j_call: TRBJ1-6; cdr3_length: 14; v_call: TRBV6-1; d_call: NA; clone_size: few; cdr3_nt: TGTGCCAGCAGTGAATTTGAGGGGAATTCACCCCTCCACTTT; cdr3_aa: CASSEFEGNSPLHF
j_call: TRBJ2-7; cdr3_length: 15; v_call: TRBV28; d_call: TRBD2; clone_size: NA; cdr3_nt: TGTGCCAGCAACCTTAGCGGGGAACTTGCCTACGAGCAGTACTTC; cdr3_aa: CASNLSGELAYEQYF
j_call: TRBJ2-2; cdr3_length: 22; v_call: TRBV7-3; d_call: TRBD2; clone_size: NA; cdr3_nt: TGTGCCAGCAGCTTAATGGGTGGACAGGGATCCGGGACTAGCGGGAAGGCCGGGGAGCTGTTTTTT; cdr3_aa: CASSLMGGQGSGTSGKAGELFF